The 7 T cell receptor beta chains presented below share a single source sample, sequenced in a study of blood T cell repertoires in COVID-19. Clones were sequenced by immunoSEQ multiplex PCR, and TCRdb holds only the in-frame ones, with some missing. The sample lists some 140,000 clones, 75% to 90% occurring once. The sample comprised peripheral blood. All receptors derive from a human donor in a cohort sampled during active COVID-19.

This chain uses TRBV9 with TRBJ2-2, with 9 bases fitting TRBD1. Germline-derived CDR1 and CDR2 are SGDLS and YYNGEE. This CDR3 comprises 17 residues. V was clipped by 4 bases and J by 5 bases; unmatched bases: 12. CDR3 protein: CASSRLRQGGTTGELFF. CDR3 coding DNA: TGTGCCAGCAGCCGACTTAGACAGGGGGGTACAACCGGGGAGCTGTTTTTT. Full variable domain (missing parts from reference TRBV9 and TRBJ2-2): DSGVTQTPKHLITATGQRVTLRCSPRSGDLSVYWYQQSLDQGLQFLIQYYNGEERAKGNILERFSAQQFPDLHSELNLSSLELGDSALYFCASSRLRQGGTTGELFFGEGSRLTVL.

The V call is TRBV6-6, the J call TRBJ1-5, with D unclear. CDR3 length equals 15 residues. Germline V gene data show CDR1 as MNHNY and CDR2 as SVGAGI (reference sequence). V shed 6 bases and J shed 4 bases, with 16 bases lying between them. DNA of the CDR3: TGTGCCAGCAGACACTCTATGACGGGGAATCAGCCCCAGCATTTT. It yields the protein CASRHSMTGNQPQHF.

A note on this clone: Other DNA sequences of this sample code for an identical CDR3. This sequence joins TRBV5-1 and TRBJ1-1, with 7 bases lining up with TRBD1. The CDR3 is 12 residues long. The germline V gene encodes CDR1 SGHRS and CDR2 YFSETQ. V shed 7 bases, J shed 3 bases, and the junction held 3 bases outside the gene matches. This CDR3 is CASSTGYTEAFF. CDR3 bases: TGCGCCAGCTCGACAGGGTACACTGAAGCTTTCTTT.

The chain recombines TRBV9 with TRBJ2-3; D is ambiguous. Germline V gene sequence: CDR1 SGDLS, CDR2 YYNGEE. V lost 0 bases to trimming and J lost 4 bases, with 12 bases between them. This CDR3 comprises 15 residues. The CDR3: CASSVGAGSPDTQYF. The CDR3 bases are TGTGCCAGCAGCGTAGGGGCAGGTTCGCCAGATACGCAGTATTTT.

This rearrangement joins TRBV10-1 to TRBJ1-1; 11 nucleotides align to TRBD1. The CDR3 loop spans 14 amino acids. V lost 3 bases to trimming and J lost 11 bases; unmatched junction nucleotides: 8. Germline values: CDR1 WNHNN, CDR2 SYGVQD (reference sequence). This CDR3 reads CASSEGQGARGAFF. The CDR3, as DNA: TGCGCCAGCAGTGAAGGACAGGGGGCGCGGGGGGCTTTCTTT.

V gene TRBV18 combines with J gene TRBJ2-7, with 11 bases that match TRBD1. From germline, CDR1 is KGHSH and CDR2 LQKENI. After removal of 2 bases from V and 7 bases from J, the junction contained 7 bases not matched to a gene. This CDR3 has 15 amino acids. DNA of the CDR3: TGTGCCAGCTCACCAGGACAGGGGGCTCTTCAGGAGCAGTACGTC. This encodes CASSPGQGALQEQYV.

The count of this clone is one. V and J are TRBV6-5 and TRBJ1-2; D gene ambiguous. Deletions cut 4 bases from V and 0 bases from J, with 12 bases between. This CDR3 spans 15 amino acids. CDR1 and CDR2 from the germline V gene are MNHEY and SVGAGI. CDR3 region: CASSFDWKANYGYTF. CDR3 nucleotide sequence: TGTGCCAGCAGTTTCGACTGGAAAGCTAACTATGGCTACACCTTC.